This T cell receptor (beta chain) is from a study of shared clonotypes between healthy human individuals. As for the study in general: The cohort comprised a couple of women and a few men. Their ages spanned 18 to 49 years.

Assay runs were performed at deep level. Genomic DNA of each subset was evenly split across several immunoSEQ plates. Sequencing was performed with immunoSEQ multiplex PCR; in TCRdb, only in-frame clones are kept and a portion is missing. The data contain more than 2 million clones, around 95% of them seen just once; the ten biggest clones take up more than 0.1%. Study observations and caveats: Clonotype sharing across donors was expected to vary with sequencing depth.

V was shortened by 8 bases and J by 4 bases, with 14 bases between the two germline ends. The CDR3 covers 13 residues. Germline CDR1 reads KGHSH; CDR2 reads LQKENI. As concerns this clone: Antigen specificity is unknown.

This sequence joins TRBV18 and TRBJ2-5; D gene unclear. Source material: naive CD4+ T cells sorted from blood. Subset noted: CD45RA+ positively selected. The clonotype comes from a man younger than 30 in good health. The CDR3 nucleotides read TGTGCCAGCCATGTAACAGACTTAGAGACCCAGTACTTC. It yields the protein CASHVTDLETQYF.